The 20 T cell receptor beta chains below come from one sample, sequenced in a study of shared clonotypes between healthy human individuals. Some clones are missing from TCRdb's copy, which holds only in-frame ones; the method was immunoSEQ multiplex PCR. The table has 2 million to 2.5 million clones, under 97% seen once. Sample: naive CD4+ T cells sorted from blood. As to subset: CD45RA+ positively selected. Every receptor here comes from a man aged 18 to 29 in good health.

About this clone itself: The same CDR3 also results from other DNA sequences found in this sample. V and J are TRBV9 and TRBJ1-4; D might be TRBD1 (6 bases). Trimming took off 0 bases at V and 3 bases at J, with 6 bases between the two ends. The germline CDR1 and CDR2 sequences are SGDLS and YYNGEE. This CDR3 has 14 residues. In DNA form, the CDR3 reads TGTGCCAGCAGCGTAGGGGGGCCTAATGAAAAACTGTTTTTT. Translation: CASSVGGPNEKLFF.

This chain links TRBV11-2 with TRBJ2-7; TRBD2 matches at 7 bases. Germline V lookup: CDR1 SGHAT, CDR2 FQNNGV. CDR3 size: 16 residues. The ends lost 2 bases at V and 2 bases at J; junction bases unmatched: 9. The CDR3 nucleotides are TGTGCCAGCAGCTTATTCGGGACTAAAAACCCCTACGAGCAGTACTTC. Translated: CASSLFGTKNPYEQYF.

This chain links TRBV6-1 with TRBJ2-3; 13 nucleotides line up with TRBD2. Germline loops: CDR1 MNHNS, CDR2 SASEGT. The CDR3 is 16 amino acids. V dropped 5 bases and J dropped 4; count of bases not matched to a gene: 6. CDR3 sequence reads: CASSQGLAGASDTQYF. The CDR3 DNA is TGTGCCAGCAGTCAAGGACTAGCGGGGGCGTCAGATACGCAGTATTTT.

This chain uses TRBV19 with TRBJ2-5, with D possibly called TRBD1 or TRBD2 (6 bases each). This CDR3 comprises 15 residues. Between the trimmed V and J ends, which lost 4 bases and 5 bases, there was a span of 17 bases. CDR1 LNHDA and CDR2 SQIVND come from the germline V gene (reference sequence). CDR3 in amino acids: CASSTLSGGVETQYF. The DNA for the CDR3 is TGTGCCAGTAGTACCTTATCCGGGGGCGTGGAGACCCAGTACTTC.

Only one count was recorded for this clone. The chain has TRBV5-1 and TRBJ1-4; 7 positions match TRBD1. There are 17 residues in the CDR3. V dropped 3 bases and J dropped 2; count of bases not matched to a gene: 10. Germline CDR1 and CDR2: SGHRS and YFSETQ. DNA for the CDR3: TGCGCCAGCAGCTACGGGACAGCCCTGAGGACTAATGAAAAACTGTTTTTT. Translated: CASSYGTALRTNEKLFF. Together with reference TRBV5-1 and TRBJ1-4, the CDR3 gives the full variable domain: KAGVTQTPRYLIKTRGQQVTLSCSPISGHRSVSWYQQTPGQGLQFLFEYFSETQRNKGNFPGRFSGRQFSNSRSEMNVSTLELGDSALYLCASSYGTALRTNEKLFFGSGTQLSVL.

This chain joins TRBV9 and TRBJ2-7, with unresolved D. CDR1 and CDR2 (germline): SGDLS, YYNGEE. The V gene lost 3 bases and the J gene lost 0 bases, with 10 bases spanning the gap. CDR3 length: 14 amino acids. CDR3 region: CASSAQIGSYEQYF. CDR3 DNA: TGTGCCAGCAGCGCCCAGATAGGCTCCTACGAGCAGTACTTC.

This clone was picked up a small number of times. The genes are TRBV6-4 and TRBJ2-2; D might be TRBD1 (5 bases). Trimming removed 3 bases at V and 4 bases at J, with 6 bases between. Germline assignment: CDR1 MRHNA and CDR2 SNTAGT. The CDR3 runs to 13 residues. CDR3 residues: CASSEGATGELFF. CDR3 in DNA: TGTGCCAGCAGTGAAGGGGCCACCGGGGAGCTGTTTTTT.

Notes on this clone: Other DNA sequences within the sample encode an identical CDR3. This chain uses TRBV30 with TRBJ1-1; no clear D gene. V shed 2 bases and J shed 1 base, with 8 bases lying between them. CDR3 length: 13 amino acids. Germline loops: CDR1 GTSNPN, CDR2 SVGIG (reference sequence). The CDR3 is CAWSPDGNTEAFF. The CDR3 bases are TGTGCCTGGAGTCCGGACGGGAACACTGAAGCTTTCTTT.

The chain recombines TRBV28 with TRBJ1-1, with 9 bases matching TRBD1. Trimming took 6 bases from V and 4 from J; bases not matched to a gene: 6. There are 14 residues in the CDR3. CDR1 is MDHEN and CDR2 is SYDVKM in the germline V gene. CDR3 bases: TGTGCCAGCAGGACAGGGGGTAGTCCCACTGAAGCTTTCTTT. Amino acids: CASRTGGSPTEAFF.

The chain uses TRBV10-3 and TRBJ1-4, with D perhaps matching TRBD1 (6 bases). Trimming cost V 6 bases and J 6 bases, with 14 bases left between them. Germline V gene lookup returns CDR1 ENHRY and CDR2 SYGVKD. The CDR3 spans 14 residues. The CDR3 region has the DNA TGTGCCATCAGCAGGGGAATAGGCGATGAAAAACTGTTTTTT. This gives the protein CAISRGIGDEKLFF.

The chain uses TRBV28 and TRBJ1-6; 9 nucleotides match TRBD1. Trimming took 6 bases from V and 5 from J; bases not matched to a gene: 8. Germline V gene sequence: CDR1 MDHEN, CDR2 SYDVKM. This CDR3 spans 16 amino acids. The CDR3 protein is CASSFGRDRDNSPLHF. For the CDR3, the DNA is TGTGCCAGCAGCTTTGGCCGGGACAGGGATAATTCACCCCTCCACTTT.

The rearrangement links TRBV5-1 to TRBJ2-3; TRBD1 aligns across 7 bases. Trimming at V came to 4 bases and at J to 3 bases, leaving 11 bases not matched to a gene. Germline-derived CDR1 and CDR2 are SGHRS and YFSETQ. The CDR3 totals 16 residues. The CDR3 DNA is TGCGCCAGCAGCGCTGGACAGGATACAAGGACAGATACGCAGTATTTT. As protein: CASSAGQDTRTDTQYF.

The J gene is TRBJ2-7, the V gene TRBV5-5; no definite D call. Per the germline V gene, CDR1 is SGHKS and CDR2 is YYEKEE (reference sequence). This CDR3 has 13 residues. Trimming removed 3 bases at V and 4 bases at J, with 11 bases between. CDR3 sequence (DNA): TGTGCCAGCAGCTCCAATGGACCATACGAGCAGTACTTC. Protein product: CASSSNGPYEQYF.

The rearrangement joins TRBV6-5 to TRBJ1-3; D gene unclear. Looked up from germline, CDR1 is MNHEY and CDR2 is SVGAGI. CDR3 size: 13 residues. V was shortened by 5 bases and J by 4 bases, with 9 bases between the two germline ends. CDR3 nucleotides: TGTGCCAGCAGTAGGGTTCTGGGAAACACCATATATTTT. Its protein is CASSRVLGNTIYF.

The V gene is TRBV30, the J gene TRBJ1-5; a possible D gene is TRBD1 (6 bases). CDR1 is GTSNPN and CDR2 is SVGIG in the germline V gene (reference sequence). The V and J ends lost 2 bases and 2 bases respectively, with 13 bases between them. This CDR3 comprises 15 residues. The CDR3 sequence: CAWSPGRGGNQPQHF. In nucleotides, the CDR3 is TGTGCCTGGAGTCCTGGTAGGGGGGGCAATCAGCCCCAGCATTTT.

This chain connects TRBV14 to TRBJ2-2, with unresolved D. CDR1 is SGHDN, CDR2 FVKESK, per germline. The CDR3 spans 15 residues. With 4 bases removed from V and 4 bases from J, the gap between germline ends came to 13 bases. CDR3 loop: CASSPWAPGTGELFF. Here the CDR3 DNA reads TGTGCCAGCAGCCCATGGGCTCCGGGCACCGGGGAGCTGTTTTTT.

This clone came up once. The CDR3 sequence is CASERGSSTGELFF. CDR3 in DNA: TGTGCCAGTGAGAGGGGCAGTTCCACCGGGGAGCTGTTTTTT. The chain uses TRBV2 and TRBJ2-2; D tentatively fits TRBD1 or TRBD2 (5 bases each). Germline CDR1 SNHLY, CDR2 FYNNEI. The CDR3 is 14 amino acids. Trimming left V 9 bases short and J 4 bases short, with 15 bases between.

CDR3 protein: CAISNSRLAGVKDTQYF. As DNA, the CDR3 is TGTGCCATCAGTAACTCCAGACTAGCGGGAGTTAAAGATACGCAGTATTTT. The gene calls are TRBV10-3 and TRBJ2-3, with TRBD2 matching 12 bases. The CDR3 has 17 amino acids. V lost 5 bases to trimming and J lost 5 bases; unmatched junction nucleotides: 11. Per germline, CDR1 ENHRY and CDR2 SYGVKD.

The gene calls are TRBV30 and TRBJ1-4, with a weak D call TRBD1 (6 bases). CDR3 length: 13 amino acids. V shed 5 bases and J shed 8 bases, with 15 bases lying between them. Germline lookup yields CDR1 GTSNPN and CDR2 SVGIG (reference sequence). Written as DNA, the CDR3 is TGTGCCTGGGCACAGGGAGTGGGGGAAAAACTGTTTTTT. It translates to CAWAQGVGEKLFF.

The chain couples TRBV7-2 to TRBJ1-4; 8 bases line up with TRBD1. The trim removed 7 bases at V and 5 bases at J, leaving 15 bases unmatched. Germline CDR1 is SGHTA and CDR2 is FQGNSA. The CDR3 covers 17 residues. The CDR3 DNA is TGTGCCAGCACCAACTTCGTATTAGCAGGGGGCAATGAAAAACTGTTTTTT. Translating it yields CASTNFVLAGGNEKLFF.